The entry below describes one T cell receptor (beta chain). There is no known antigen for this receptor. The record has no base qualities; no much larger clone is one base away. The sample holds other DNA sequences that translate to the same CDR3. For TCRbeta CDR3 sequencing, genomic DNA was extracted from sorted cells using the QIAGEN DNeasy Blood and Tissue Kit. High-throughput TCRbeta CDR3 sequencing was carried out commercially through immunoSEQ, with PCR amplification with bias correction and internal controls included. The study's processing was this. Unique productive TCRbeta sequences were defined by CDR3 nucleotide sequence when primers matched and otherwise by CDR3 amino acid sequence together with Vbeta and Jbeta genes. Sorting error was corrected by removing sequences shared between sorted populations at a frequency ratio of 2:1 or less, and the remaining shared sequences were assigned to the higher population. Sequences were defined as donor-reactive when expanded at least 5-fold in CFSE-low cells versus unstimulated cells and present at a frequency of at least 0.01% in CFSE-low cells. Jensen-Shannon divergence calculated on the top 100 TCRbeta sequences ranked by frequency was used to measure repertoire divergence. For any sample with multiple sequencing runs, sorting error was corrected in each run separately before the runs were pooled. This immuneACCESS table, as held by TCRdb, lists in-frame sequences with V and J called but not all clones. Of the missing ones, under half trace to an unresolved V gene in checked studies; the others have no known cause. The V and J calls and clone size were taken over from that table, and D and trimming were inferred from the DNA. The sample profile shows approximately 260,000 clones; approximately 84% of them were found once. In total, the top ten clones hold about 0.64% of the sample.

This specimen comes from a study of Tregs in tolerant kidney transplant recipients (dated by TCRdb to the late 2010s). The study in broad terms: The study used TCRbeta sequencing to identify donor-specific regulatory T cells before combined kidney and bone marrow transplantation, then tracked those cells after transplant. TCRbeta repertoire sequencing was used in 3 healthy controls to compare several methods for expanding Tregs specific for an allogeneic donor. What the authors observed across the whole study: Although technical replication error seemed to be minimal, the question of biological reproducibility was not addressed directly. Expanding Tregs with activated donor B cells appeared to identify the most biologically relevant and donor-specific TCRbeta repertoire. The study was constrained by small patient numbers, and validation of the findings is required in larger populations and under other immunosuppression protocols.

Spanning cysteine to phenylalanine, the CDR3 consists of 15 amino acids. Kept here is only the CDR3 DNA, which spans 45 bases and is read in frame from base 1. V was cut back by 0 bases and J by 2 bases, leaving a gap of 8 bases between them. CDR1 and CDR2 (SGHRS, YFSETQ) derive from the germline V gene. Thawed PBMCs were FACS-sorted into unstimulated Tregs (CD4+CD25+CD127-), CD4+ non-Tregs (CD4+CD25-), CD4 cells and CD8 cells. Blood from healthy controls was obtained either from healthy volunteers or as purchased buffy coats. Healthy control blood was processed to PBMCs with a Ficoll density gradient and then cryopreserved, whereas patient PBMCs were collected both before and after transplant.

The rearrangement combines TRBV5-1 with TRBJ2-2; confidence is insufficient to name the D gene. The sequence derives from a human donor in good health. The sample consisted of CD4+ T cells from blood. The sequenced DNA: TGCGCCAGCAGCTTGGCGCAGAGTAACACCGGGGAGCTGTTTTTT. The translation is CASSLAQSNTGELFF. The entire variable domain, with the stretches around the CDR3 drawn from the reference TRBV5-1 and TRBJ2-2 proteins, is KAGVTQTPRYLIKTRGQQVTLSCSPISGHRSVSWYQQTPGQGLQFLFEYFSETQRNKGNFPGRFSGRQFSNSRSEMNVSTLELGDSALYLCASSLAQSNTGELFFGEGSRLTVL.